Listed below are T cell receptor beta chains from one sample, sequenced in a study of blood T cell repertoires in COVID-19. Data came from immunoSEQ multiplex PCR; TCRdb stores just in-frame clones and leaves some out. Of some 150,000 clones listed, 85% were seen once; the top ten hold 6.2%. The material sequenced was PBMCs or T cells enriched from blood (not recorded which). The receptor source for this set is a woman aged 40 to 55 who had recovered from COVID-19. Both conserved end residues are part of each CDR3. A D gene is named only where the DNA matches it firmly. Clone sizes are given selectively: once, few, many, or a class where the clone is expanded.

TRBJ2-2 | once | TRBV5-8 | . | CASSFAGTGELFF | TGTGCCAGCAGCTTCGCCGGGACCGGGGAGCTGTTTTTT
TRBJ2-4 | . | TRBV10-2 | . | CASSDPGEVEGNIQYF | TGCGCCAGCAGTGACCCGGGCGAGGTGGAGGGAAACATTCAGTACTTC
TRBJ1-2 | . | TRBV6-5 | TRBD1 | CASSLGQGAGGYTF | TGTGCCAGCAGTTTAGGACAGGGGGCGGGCGGCTACACCTTC
TRBJ1-5 | . | TRBV27 | . | CASSLTGRQPQHF | TGTGCCAGCAGTTTAACGGGTCGACAGCCCCAGCATTTT
TRBJ1-5 | . | TRBV6-4 | . | CASSETVDNSNQPQHF | TGTGCCAGCAGTGAGACAGTAGATAATAGCAATCAGCCCCAGCATTTT
TRBJ1-1 | . | TRBV7-8 | . | CASSSIGGGTEAFF | TGTGCCAGCAGCTCCATAGGGGGAGGGACTGAAGCTTTCTTT
TRBJ1-6 | . | TRBV5-5 | . | CASSLAYYSPLHF | TGTGCCAGCAGCTTGGCCTATTATTCACCCCTCCACTTT
TRBJ2-1 | . | TRBV7-9 | TRBD1 | CASSPQGISYNEQFF | TGTGCCAGCAGCCCACAGGGGATCTCCTACAATGAGCAGTTCTTC
TRBJ2-2 | . | TRBV29-1 | . | CSVKGGATRGELFF | TGCAGCGTTAAGGGTGGGGCCACACGAGGGGAGCTGTTTTTT
TRBJ1-6 | . | TRBV4-1 | . | CASSQVLAGRNSPLHF | TGCGCCAGCAGCCAAGTGCTAGCGGGTAGGAATTCACCCCTCCACTTT
TRBJ1-3 | . | TRBV15 | TRBD1 | CATSRRDRTGNTIYF | TGTGCCACCAGCAGACGGGACAGAACTGGAAACACCATATATTTT
TRBJ1-6 | . | TRBV27 | . | CASSPSREMSSYNSPLHF | TGTGCCAGCAGTCCATCCAGGGAAATGAGCTCCTATAATTCACCCCTCCACTTT
TRBJ1-3 | . | TRBV5-6 | . | CASSSPIEDYISGNTIYF | TGTGCCAGCAGCTCTCCTATCGAGGATTACATCTCTGGAAACACCATATATTTT
TRBJ2-7 | once | TRBV19 | . | CASSIRDRRDEQYF | TGTGCCAGTAGTATACGTGATCGGAGGGACGAGCAGTACTTC
TRBJ2-2 | . | TRBV29-1 | TRBD1 | CSVGQGGSGELFF | TGCAGCGTAGGACAGGGCGGCTCCGGGGAGCTGTTTTTT
TRBJ2-7 | . | TRBV28 | . | CASSSLGGGAREQYF | TGTGCCAGCAGTTCCTTAGGTGGGGGGGCACGAGAGCAGTACTTC
TRBJ2-7 | . | TRBV7-8 | . | CASSFAVSYEQYF | TGTGCCAGCAGCTTTGCGGTCTCCTACGAGCAGTACTTC
TRBJ2-1 | once | TRBV5-1 | . | CASSLGRDYNEQFF | TGCGCCAGCAGTTTGGGGCGGGACTACAATGAGCAGTTCTTC
TRBJ1-3 | many | TRBV5-1 | TRBD1 | CASSLAGRGTGNTIYF | TGCGCCAGCAGCTTGGCCGGCAGGGGGACTGGAAACACCATATATTTT
TRBJ1-1 | . | TRBV5-6 | . | CASSSRGIDYQNTEAFF | TGTGCCAGCAGCTCCAGAGGCATCGATTATCAGAACACTGAAGCTTTCTTT
TRBJ1-6 | . | TRBV7-9 | . | CASSSQNSNSPLHF | TGTGCCAGCAGCTCCCAGAACAGCAATTCACCCCTCCACTTT
TRBJ1-2 | . | TRBV2 | . | CASSEGGFYGYTF | TGTGCCAGCAGTGAGGGGGGGTTCTATGGCTACACCTTC
TRBJ1-2 | . | TRBV4-1 | . | CASSPLPLQGAYGYTF | TGCGCCAGCAGCCCCTTACCCCTACAGGGTGCCTATGGCTACACCTTC
TRBJ1-5 | . | TRBV6-2/TRBV6-3 | . | CASSTSGNQPQHF | .
TRBJ1-5 | . | TRBV27 | . | CASSLTALNQPQHF | TGTGCCAGCAGTTTGACAGCTCTCAATCAGCCCCAGCATTTT
TRBJ1-1 | . | TRBV27 | TRBD1 | CASSPPTGGRNTEAFF | TGTGCCAGCAGCCCACCCACAGGGGGGAGGAACACTGAAGCTTTCTTT
TRBJ2-7 | . | TRBV5-1 | TRBD2 | CASSSGLAGNHEQYF | TGCGCCAGCAGCTCGGGTCTAGCGGGAAACCACGAGCAGTACTTC
TRBJ1-2 | once | TRBV2 | TRBD1 | CASSEFRQGNYGYTF | TGTGCCAGCAGTGAATTCCGACAGGGAAACTATGGCTACACCTTC
TRBJ1-1 | . | TRBV4-1 | . | CASSQKGMNTEAFF | TGCGCCAGCAGCCAGAAGGGGATGAACACTGAAGCTTTCTTT
TRBJ2-7 | few | TRBV9 | . | CASSPTRRDEQYF | TGTGCCAGCAGCCCTACTAGGAGAGACGAGCAGTACTTC
TRBJ2-1 | . | TRBV29-1 | TRBD2 | CSVDTSGRAGSSYNEQFF | TGCAGCGTTGATACTAGCGGGAGGGCCGGAAGCTCCTACAATGAGCAGTTCTTC
TRBJ2-1 | . | TRBV4-1 | . | CASSQGARTGEQFF | TGCGCCAGCAGCCAAGGAGCACGGACGGGGGAGCAGTTCTTC
TRBJ2-3 | . | TRBV2 | . | CASSFTDQGTQYF | TGTGCCAGCAGTTTTACGGATCAGGGTACGCAGTATTTT
TRBJ1-1 | . | TRBV7-9 | . | CASSLVNLGNTEAFF | TGTGCCAGCAGTTTAGTTAACCTAGGGAACACTGAAGCTTTCTTT
TRBJ2-1 | . | TRBV3-1/TRBV3-2 | TRBD2 | CASSPTRLAVFWAEQFF | TGTGCCAGCAGCCCCACCCGACTAGCGGTTTTTTGGGCTGAGCAGTTCTTC
TRBJ1-1 | medium-sized | TRBV3-1/TRBV3-2 | . | CASSHWNTEAFF | TGTGCCAGCAGCCACTGGAACACTGAAGCTTTCTTT
TRBJ1-5 | . | TRBV7-2 | . | CASSLGYLEGNQPQHF | TGTGCCAGCAGCTTAGGGTATCTCGAGGGCAATCAGCCCCAGCATTTT
TRBJ1-1 | . | TRBV6-7 | TRBD1 | CASSFQGDEDTEAFF | TGTGCCAGCAGTTTTCAGGGGGATGAGGACACTGAAGCTTTCTTT
TRBJ2-1 | . | TRBV30 | TRBD2 | CAWSQTSGRRNEQFF | TGTGCCTGGAGTCAGACTAGCGGGAGGAGGAATGAGCAGTTCTTC
TRBJ1-2 | . | TRBV6-5 | TRBD1 | CASRTTGRYGYTF | TGTGCCAGCAGGACGACAGGGAGGTATGGCTACACCTTC
TRBJ2-5 | few | TRBV7-8 | . | CASSLVKQNQETQYF | TGTGCCAGCAGCTTAGTGAAACAAAACCAAGAGACCCAGTACTTC
TRBJ1-4 | . | TRBV6-1 | . | CASSELQGPNEKLFF | TGTGCCAGCAGTGAGCTGCAGGGCCCTAATGAAAAACTGTTTTTT
TRBJ2-5 | . | TRBV5-5 | TRBD2 | CASSWGTSGRRSGETQYF | TGTGCCAGCAGCTGGGGGACTAGCGGGAGAAGGAGCGGAGAGACCCAGTACTTC